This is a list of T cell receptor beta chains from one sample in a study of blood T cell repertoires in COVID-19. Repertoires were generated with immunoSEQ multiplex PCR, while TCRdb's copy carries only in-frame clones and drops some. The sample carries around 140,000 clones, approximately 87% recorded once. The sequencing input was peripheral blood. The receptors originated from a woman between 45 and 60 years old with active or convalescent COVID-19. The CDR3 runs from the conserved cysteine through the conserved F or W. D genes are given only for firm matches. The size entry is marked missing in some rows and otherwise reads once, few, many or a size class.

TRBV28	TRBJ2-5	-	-	CASSLSGFGETQYF	TGTGCCAGCAGTTTATCAGGCTTTGGGGAGACCCAGTACTTC
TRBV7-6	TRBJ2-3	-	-	CASSPDLSGSETDTQYF	TGTGCCAGCAGCCCCGATCTCTCCGGGAGTGAAACAGATACGCAGTATTTT
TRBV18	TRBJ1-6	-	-	CASSSDSNSPLHF	TGTGCCAGCTCAAGTGACAGTAATTCACCCCTCCACTTT
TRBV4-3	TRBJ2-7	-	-	CASSLDGDGDYEQYF	TGCGCCAGCAGCCTCGACGGCGACGGGGACTACGAGCAGTACTTC
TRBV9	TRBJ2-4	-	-	CASSVDYGQGIQYF	TGTGCCAGCAGCGTAGACTACGGTCAGGGCATTCAGTACTTC
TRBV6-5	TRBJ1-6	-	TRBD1	CASSYSGQGDNSPLHF	TGTGCCAGCAGTTACTCGGGACAGGGTGATAATTCACCCCTCCACTTT
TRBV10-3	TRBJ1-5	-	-	CAIRGAEGRHQPQHF	TGTGCCATCAGGGGGGCAGAGGGGCGCCATCAGCCCCAGCATTTT
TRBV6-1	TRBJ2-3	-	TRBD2	CASSEVAGVSTDTQYF	TGTGCCAGCAGTGAAGTAGCGGGAGTGAGCACAGATACGCAGTATTTT
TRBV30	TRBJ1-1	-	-	CAWSGGYGNTEAFF	TGTGCCTGGAGTGGCGGATATGGGAACACTGAAGCTTTCTTT
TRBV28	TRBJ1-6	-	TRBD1	CASNTGTGRGSPLHF	TGTGCCAGCAACACCGGGACAGGAAGGGGTTCACCCCTCCACTTT
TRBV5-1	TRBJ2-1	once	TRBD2	CASSLGTSGNYNEQFF	TGCGCCAGCAGCTTGGGTACTAGCGGGAACTACAATGAGCAGTTCTTC
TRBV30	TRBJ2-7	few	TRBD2	CAWSYSGSFNEQYF	TGTGCCTGGAGCTATAGCGGGAGTTTCAACGAGCAGTACTTC
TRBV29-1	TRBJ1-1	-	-	CSSQGRMNTEAFF	TGCAGCTCCCAGGGGAGAATGAACACTGAAGCTTTCTTT
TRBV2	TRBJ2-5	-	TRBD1	CASSEGRGRVETQYF	TGTGCCAGCAGTGAGGGCAGGGGGCGGGTAGAGACCCAGTACTTC
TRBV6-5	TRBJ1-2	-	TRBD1	CASRSMDRGGGYTF	TGTGCCAGCAGATCCATGGACAGGGGTGGTGGCTACACCTTC
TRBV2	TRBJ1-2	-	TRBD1	CASSPTPAGGAGYGYTF	TGTGCCAGCAGTCCGACCCCTGCAGGGGGCGCTGGGTATGGCTACACCTTC
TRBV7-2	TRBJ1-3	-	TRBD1	CASSLQGGGNTIYF	TGTGCCAGCAGCCTACAGGGGGGCGGAAACACCATATATTTT
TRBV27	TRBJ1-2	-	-	CASSPRANYGYTF	TGTGCCAGCAGCCCGAGAGCCAACTATGGCTACACCTTC
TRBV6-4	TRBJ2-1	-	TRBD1	CASSMGQGYYNEQFF	TGTGCCAGCAGCATGGGACAGGGCTACTACAATGAGCAGTTCTTC
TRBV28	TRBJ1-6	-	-	CASSPGYGRINSPLHF	TGTGCCAGCAGTCCCGGGTACGGGAGAATTAATTCACCCCTCCACTTT
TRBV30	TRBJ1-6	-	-	CAWSVYLRARDSPLHF	TGTGCCTGGAGTGTATACCTCAGAGCCAGGGATTCACCCCTCCACTTT
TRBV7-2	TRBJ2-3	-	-	CASSWGGGRGTADTQYF	TGTGCCAGCAGCTGGGGGGGAGGCAGGGGCACCGCAGATACGCAGTATTTT
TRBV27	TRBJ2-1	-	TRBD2	CASSLSGGLADPYNEQFF	TGTGCCAGCAGTTTATCGGGGGGACTAGCGGACCCCTACAATGAGCAGTTCTTC
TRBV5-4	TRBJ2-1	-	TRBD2	CATTPSTSGGGSYNEQFF	TGTGCCACCACCCCCTCGACTAGCGGGGGTGGATCCTACAATGAGCAGTTCTTC
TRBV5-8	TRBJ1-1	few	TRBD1	CASSLRQGSEAFF	TGTGCCAGCAGCTTGAGACAGGGTTCTGAAGCTTTCTTT
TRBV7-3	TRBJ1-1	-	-	CASSSNHRAGNTEAFF	TGTGCCAGCAGCAGTAATCACAGGGCGGGGAACACTGAAGCTTTCTTT
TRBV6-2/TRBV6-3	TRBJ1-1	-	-	CASSYGGSNTEAFF	TGTGCCAGCAGTTATGGGGGGAGCAACACTGAAGCTTTCTTT
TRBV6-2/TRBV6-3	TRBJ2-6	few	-	CASSYEGSGANVLTF	TGTGCCAGCAGTTACGAGGGAAGTGGGGCCAACGTCCTGACTTTC
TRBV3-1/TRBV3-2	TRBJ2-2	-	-	CASSQRGSTGELFF	TGTGCCAGCAGCCAAAGGGGGAGCACCGGGGAGCTGTTTTTT
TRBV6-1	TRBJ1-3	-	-	CASSGGTTSSLGNTIYF	TGTGCCAGCAGTGGAGGCACAACATCCTCGTTAGGAAACACCATATATTTT
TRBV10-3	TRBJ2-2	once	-	CATKGDGNTGELFF	TGTGCCACCAAGGGGGACGGAAACACCGGGGAGCTGTTTTTT
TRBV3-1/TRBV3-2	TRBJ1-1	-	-	CASSSYDRNTEAFF	TGTGCCAGCAGCTCGTATGACAGGAACACTGAAGCTTTCTTT
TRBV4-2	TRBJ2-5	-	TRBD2	CASSQDGTSGGGETQYF	TGTGCCAGCAGCCAAGATGGTACTAGCGGGGGAGGAGAGACCCAGTACTTC
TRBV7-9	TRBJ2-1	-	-	CASSLPGSKGNEQFF	TGTGCCAGCAGCTTACCCGGGAGCAAAGGCAATGAGCAGTTCTTC
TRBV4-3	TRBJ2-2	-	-	CASSQEVLAGRTGELFF	TGCGCCAGCAGCCAAGAGGTCCTCGCGGGACGCACCGGGGAGCTGTTTTTT
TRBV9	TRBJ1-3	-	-	CASSVAWGGPSGNTIYF	TGTGCCAGCAGCGTAGCTTGGGGGGGCCCTTCTGGAAACACCATATATTTT
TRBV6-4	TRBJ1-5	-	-	CASLFNQPQHF	TGTGCCAGCCTTTTCAATCAGCCCCAGCATTTT
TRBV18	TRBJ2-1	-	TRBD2	CASSNQGTSVNEQFF	TGTGCCAGCTCAAATCAAGGGACTAGCGTCAATGAGCAGTTCTTC
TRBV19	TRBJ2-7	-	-	CASSISAGIYEQYF	TGTGCCAGTAGTATATCGGCAGGGATATACGAGCAGTACTTC
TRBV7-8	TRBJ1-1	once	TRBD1	CASSKTGGKNTEAFF	TGTGCCAGCAGCAAAACAGGGGGCAAGAACACTGAAGCTTTCTTT
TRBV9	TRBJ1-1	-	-	CASSVGQAGTEAFF	TGTGCCAGCAGCGTAGGGCAGGCGGGCACTGAAGCTTTCTTT
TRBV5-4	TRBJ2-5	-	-	CASRLSRDRGETQYF	TGTGCCAGCAGGCTATCGCGGGACCGCGGGGAGACCCAGTACTTC
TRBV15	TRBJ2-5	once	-	CATRVGGAQETQYF	TGTGCCACGAGAGTTGGGGGGGCTCAAGAGACCCAGTACTTC
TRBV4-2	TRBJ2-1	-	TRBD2	CASSQEAVAGGHNEQFF	TGTGCCAGCAGCCAAGAGGCCGTAGCGGGGGGCCACAATGAGCAGTTCTTC